Given below is one T cell receptor (beta chain) in context. The germline V gene has CDR1 SEHNR and CDR2 FQNEAQ (reference sequence). This CDR3 contains 16 residues. V lost 0 bases to trimming and J lost 0 bases, with 6 bases between them. The data are from a study of T cell changes during pregnancy in multiple sclerosis. Profiling relied on immunoSEQ multiplex PCR, and the TCRdb table lists in-frame clones only, not all of them. This table holds fewer than 85,000 clones, over 80% found once. The sequence was collected from a female donor with multiple sclerosis, enrolled in a pregnancy study. The J gene is TRBJ2-6, the V gene TRBV7-9; D not certain. The sample was peripheral blood, taken before pregnancy. The CDR3: CASSLAVSSGANVLTF. CDR3 nucleotide sequence: TGTGCCAGCAGCTTAGCGGTGAGCTCTGGGGCCAACGTCCTGACTTTC.